What follows describes a single TCR beta chain. The data stem from a study of blood T cell repertoires in COVID-19. In the study overall: Sources were T cells, B-cell-depleted T cells, or PBMCs; the material itself was cDNA or gDNA.

CDR3 length: 16 amino acids. The germline V and J ends were trimmed by 0 bases and 0 bases, with 11 bases remaining between them. Germline CDR1 and CDR2: SGDLS and YYNGEE. Authors' analysis steps: The authors estimated nucleated cell counts from reference gene primer amplification. The repertoire was sequenced with immunoSEQ multiplex PCR; TCRdb's copy has only in-frame clones and lacks some. The V and J calls and clone size were taken over from that table, and D and trimming were inferred from the DNA. The sample lists around 270,000 clones; about 86% were seen once. The chain recombines TRBV9 with TRBJ2-3; no clear D gene. Sequencing was done on a sample of peripheral blood. The origin of this receptor is a man aged 25-45 years with active or convalescent COVID-19. CDR3 bases: TGTGCCAGCAGCGTAGGTCTGGCGGTGAGCACAGATACGCAGTATTTT. It is translated as CASSVGLAVSTDTQYF.